This T cell receptor (beta chain) was sequenced for a study of CD8+CD57+ T cells in acquired aplastic anemia. Patients who underwent sequencing had shown CD8+CD57+ cell expansion by flow cytometry. The study profiled TCR beta VDJ and CDR3 using genomic DNA as template. TCRdb re-analysed the reads in MiXCR, keeping a single row per CDR3 protein. Of 150,000 or so distinct CDR3 sequences in the sample, approximately 44% were seen once. J lost 5 bases, V lost 1 base, and 3 bases had no gene match. The CDR3 length is 15 residues. The germline V gene has CDR1 LNHNV and CDR2 YYDKDF (reference sequence). V gene TRBV15 combines with J gene TRBJ2-5; TRBD1 matches at 11 bases. The sequence came from a human donor with aplastic anemia. Sequenced sample: sorted CD4+, CD8+, or CD8+CD57+ T cells (not recorded which) from PBMCs. The CDR3 sequence is CATSRGGQGAETQYF. In nucleotides, the CDR3 is TGTGCCACCAGCAGAGGAGGACAGGGGGCTGAGACCCAGTACTTC.